This T cell receptor beta chain originates from a study of spatial heterogeneity in lung cancer. A unique molecular identifier was carried by every single TCR cDNA molecule. TCRdb used MiXCR to reprocess the 5' RACE reads, holding one entry per CDR3 protein. The sample yields approximately 130 distinct CDR3 sequences, approximately 42% seen once. The CDR3 has 16 residues. The trim removed 6 bases at V and 2 bases at J, leaving 12 bases unmatched. The time point is: sample taken at primary tumor resection. The donors were about 67 patients with non-small cell lung cancer that was early-stage and untreated. This clonotype is hyperexpanded in the sample. This beta chain represents an off-target read in a library built for alpha chains; its size is of limited meaning.

Sequencing used normal lung tissue next to the tumor, obtained at surgery. This clonotype was sampled from a female donor with early-stage non-small cell lung cancer. The chain carries TRBV12-3 or TRBV12-4 and TRBJ2-5, with 7 bases aligning to TRBD1. The CDR3 protein is CASSYTGVYIQETQYF. The CDR3 DNA reads TGTGCCAGCAGCTATACAGGGGTCTACATTCAAGAGACCCAGTACTTC.